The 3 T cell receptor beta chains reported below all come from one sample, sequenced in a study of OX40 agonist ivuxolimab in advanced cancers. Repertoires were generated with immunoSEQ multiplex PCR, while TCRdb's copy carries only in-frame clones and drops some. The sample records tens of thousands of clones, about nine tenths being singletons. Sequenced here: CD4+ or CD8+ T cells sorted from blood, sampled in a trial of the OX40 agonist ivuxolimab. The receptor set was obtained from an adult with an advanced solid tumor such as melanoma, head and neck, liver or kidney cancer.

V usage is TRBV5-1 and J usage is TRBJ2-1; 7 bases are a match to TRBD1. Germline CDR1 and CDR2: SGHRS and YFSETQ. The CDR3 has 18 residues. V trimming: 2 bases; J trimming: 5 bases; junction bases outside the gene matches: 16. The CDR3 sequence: CASSFETGSVTMHNEQFF. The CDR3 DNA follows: TGCGCCAGCAGCTTCGAGACAGGGTCGGTCACCATGCACAATGAGCAGTTCTTC.

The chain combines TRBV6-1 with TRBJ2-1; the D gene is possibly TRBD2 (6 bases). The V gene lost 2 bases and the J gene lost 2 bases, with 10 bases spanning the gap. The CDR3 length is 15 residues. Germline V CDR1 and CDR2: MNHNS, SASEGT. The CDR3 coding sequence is TGTGCCAGCAGTGAAAGAGCGGGCCCCTACAATGAGCAGTTCTTC. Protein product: CASSERAGPYNEQFF.

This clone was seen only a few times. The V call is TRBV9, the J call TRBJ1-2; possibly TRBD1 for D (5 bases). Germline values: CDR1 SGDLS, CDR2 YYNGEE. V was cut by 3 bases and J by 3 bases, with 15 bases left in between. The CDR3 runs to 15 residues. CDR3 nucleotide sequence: TGTGCCAGCAGCGCAACAGGTCTGGTGGACTATGGCTACACCTTC. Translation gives CASSATGLVDYGYTF.